In its sample, the clone carrying this TCR beta chain was seen many times. Its antigen is not known. This entry comes from a study of T cells after yellow fever vaccination. Study background: SMART-Seq v4 Ultra Low Input prepared the low-cell-number fractions.

Via MiXCR, TCRdb re-called the 5' RACE reads, giving one row per CDR3 protein. The sample includes about 400,000 distinct CDR3 sequences, 6% to 8% seen only once; the top ten take 14% to 15%. Germline V gives CDR1 ENHRY, CDR2 SYGVKD. V was cut by 2 bases and J by 2 bases, with 12 bases left in between. The CDR3 consists of 15 residues. Study conclusions and caveats: Most clones from primary vaccination were detected again post-booster (roughly 95% CD4, approximately 90% CD8). A weaker secondary response peaked on day 5, the primary on day 15. Within FACS-sorted repertoires, abundant clonotypes contaminating from the bulk population could be present.

This chain connects TRBV10-3 to TRBJ2-5; D possibly corresponds to TRBD2 (6 bases). The material sequenced was PBMCs, taken 5 days after the yellow fever booster vaccination. The source is a man younger than 40 who received the YFV17D yellow fever vaccine. In DNA, the CDR3 is TGTGCCATCAGTGAGCCCTGGACTACTCAAGAGACCCAGTACTTC. Its protein product is CAISEPWTTQETQYF.